Listed here is a single T cell receptor beta chain. The antigen this receptor binds is unknown. Within one base of it there is no much larger clone, and no base qualities were kept. This sample was included in a study of T cells in Graves' hyperthyroidism and ophthalmopathy (dated by TCRdb to between 2018 and 2021). Describing the broader study: Peripheral blood samples were taken at initial diagnosis, before any treatment was given. A discovery cohort of roughly 100 patients, approximately 44 with Graves' ophthalmopathy and approximately 60 with stable Graves' hyperthyroidism, was used to find distinguishing TCR V-J signatures. Prospective prediction of ophthalmopathy was tested in an independent validation cohort of about 19 hyperthyroidism patients and 15 to 17 patients who later progressed to ophthalmopathy. The roughly 94 discovery patients were randomly divided into training and test sets at a 7:3 ratio. The study also compared thyroid tissue and blood T-cell repertoires from about six Graves' hyperthyroidism patients. Following sampling, methimazole starting at 30 mg daily was given to hyperthyroidism patients, and high-dose intravenous methylprednisolone was given to ophthalmopathy patients. TCR Vbeta CDR3 sequencing of approximately 140 peripheral blood samples (under 45 ophthalmopathy, 75 to 80 hyperthyroidism and approximately 17 progressor patients) is reported in the paper.

Here is what the overall study found, with its caveats: In cross-validation, a model built on a 13 V-J signature told ophthalmopathy apart from stable hyperthyroidism with about 90% sensitivity and 81% to 82% specificity, and in testing the same model reached 80%/75%. Most expanded thyroid clonotypes (frequency above 0.001) were also found in blood, which suggests that blood repertoires may mirror thyroid immune responses. In validation, the model predicted progression to ophthalmopathy a median of around six months before onset, with over 55% sensitivity and 72.22% specificity. Sample size was not statistically predetermined, and blinding of investigators to group allocation was not performed.

The V end loses 5 bases and the J end loses 7 bases, and a stretch of 8 bases separates them. The CDR3 measures 12 amino acids from cysteine to phenylalanine. Of the read, only the CDR3 DNA is kept; its 36 bases are in frame from base 1. The hyperthyroidism patients were between 18 and 65 years old and newly diagnosed, with a disease duration of less than 2 months. The study excluded patients with uncontrolled infections, other autoimmune diseases, pregnancy or lactation. Clinical symptoms, serum thyroxine and TRAb, thyroid ultrasound, and orbital computed tomography formed the basis for the diagnoses. Blood from progressor patients was drawn when they were first diagnosed with hyperthyroidism, before any ophthalmopathy symptoms appeared. PBMCs were isolated from about 9.1 ml of fresh peripheral blood by Ficoll-Paque density gradient centrifugation. Progressor patients were initially diagnosed with Graves' hyperthyroidism and developed ophthalmopathy during follow-up. Total RNA was extracted using Trizol reagent, and RNA quality was assessed on an Agilent 2100 Bioanalyzer.

The TCR beta CDR3 regions were amplified from the RNA transcripts. A first-round RT-PCR of the TCR CDR3 used the HTBI primer set with the Qiagen OneStep RT-PCR kit. The libraries were constructed in a second round of multiplex PCR and then size-selected and purified. The libraries were sequenced on an Illumina HiSeq2000 using paired-end 100 bp reads. The paper's data handling went like this. Raw data were processed with SOAPnuke, discarding reads with adapters, uncalled bases, mean Phred below 15, or no exact constant-primer or identifier match. COPE v1.2.5 was used to merge high-quality paired reads, and clonotypes were defined as unique nucleotide sequences. Clonotypes were aligned to IMGT TRBV, TRBD and TRBJ reference segments using MiTCR v1.1. The analysis included only V-J combinations with a frequency above 0.0001, which together covered 99.2% of the repertoires. The TCS score was defined as the ratio of F50 (clonal expansion) to E x V (chaos), calculated using BLOSUM62-based TCRdist between CDR3 peptides within each V-J. Welch's t-statistics and random forest reduced 500 to 650 V-J features to some 14, which were used in a naive Bayes classifier (R e1071). The raw public data were reprocessed by TCRdb itself: fastp quality trimming at Q25, MiXCR clonotype calling, in-frame beta chains only. Identical CDR3 protein sequences are pooled into one entry, listed with their most common genes and DNA. It is TCRdb's table, rather than the study itself, that gives the V and J calls and clone size. The sample contains 650,000 to 850,000 distinct CDR3 sequences, about 17% of them found a single time. The ten largest clonotypes hold approximately 16% of the sample.

The chain employs TRBV12-3 or TRBV12-4 and TRBJ2-2; confidence is insufficient to name the D gene. Sequencing used blood. The clonotype comes from a woman aged 50 to 60 with Graves' hyperthyroidism that later progressed to Graves' ophthalmopathy. The base sequence is TGTGCCAGCAGTCCAGACGGCGGGGAGCTGTTTTTT. Its coded protein is CASSPDGGELFF.